Listed here are 27 T cell receptor beta chains from one sample, sequenced in a study of beta chain features in type 1 diabetes. For these TCRs, the target antigens are not known. Isolated RNA was reverse transcribed in full, so expressed TCRB transcripts were sequenced. Profiled with immunoSEQ multiplex PCR; TCRdb holds only in-frame clones, not every one. The table shows roughly 340,000 clones, with about 14% occurring only once. Study-level results: There was a moderate but significant shortening of TCRB CDR3s in all four CD4+ subsets of Type 1 diabetes patients.

The sequencing input was naive CD4+ T cells from blood. These receptors all stem from a woman between 18 and 30 years old with type 1 diabetes.

This rearrangement joins TRBV11-2 to TRBJ2-5; the D gene is possibly TRBD2 (6 bases). Trimming left V 3 bases short and J 1 base short, with 24 bases between. The CDR3 totals 19 residues. Germline CDR1 and CDR2: SGHAT and FQNNGV. CDR3 amino acids: CASSFRVIAVRAGQETQYF. Written as DNA, the CDR3 is TGTGCCAGCAGCTTCCGTGTTATAGCGGTGCGCGCGGGCCAAGAGACCCAGTACTTC. Using reference TRBV11-2 and TRBJ2-5 for the parts outside the CDR3, the full variable domain is EAGVAQSPRYKIIEKRQSVAFWCNPISGHATLYWYQQILGQGPKLLIQFQNNGVVDDSQLPKDRFSAERLKGVDSTLKIQPAKLEDSAVYLCASSFRVIAVRAGQETQYFGPGTRLLVL.

This chain connects TRBV27 to TRBJ1-2, with 8 bases identical to TRBD1. This CDR3 has 14 amino acids. V shed 2 bases and J 4 bases; nucleotides not matched to a gene: 3. The V gene's germline CDR1 is MNHEY and CDR2 SMNVEV (reference sequence). DNA for the CDR3: TGTGCCAGCAGTTTAGGCAGGGGGCTCTATGGCTACACCTTC. It codes for CASSLGRGLYGYTF.

CDR3 coding DNA: TGTGCCAGCAGCGTACAAGCGGGAAGCTACGAGCAGTACGTC. This encodes CASSVQAGSYEQYV. The genes are TRBV7-2 and TRBJ2-7; 7 nucleotides align to TRBD2. J was trimmed by 3 bases and V by 5 bases; bases with no gene match: 7. In germline, CDR1 is SGHTA, CDR2 FQGNSA. The CDR3 consists of 14 residues.

This clone has just a few counts. The chain couples TRBV28 to TRBJ2-7; no firm D call. Germline CDR1 MDHEN, CDR2 SYDVKM. The CDR3 covers 16 residues. Deletions cut 4 bases from V and 3 bases from J, with 19 bases between. In DNA form, the CDR3 reads TGTGCCAGCAGTTCTCCTCGTGCGTCTTCCAACTACGAGCAGTACTTC. Its protein product is CASSSPRASSNYEQYF.

In its sample, this clone was seen a few times. The chain couples TRBV7-2 to TRBJ2-3; D might be TRBD2 (7 bases). Looked up from germline, CDR1 is SGHTA and CDR2 is FQGNSA. V gave up 6 bases and J gave up 5 bases, with 18 bases separating them. The CDR3 consists of 15 residues. In DNA form, the CDR3 reads TGTGCCAGCAGTTGGGGAGGGGGAGCACAAGATACGCAGTATTTT. This encodes CASSWGGGAQDTQYF.

The chain recombines TRBV10-3 with TRBJ2-7; no firm D call. The CDR3 spans 15 residues. The V end was cut by 4 bases, the J end by 3 bases, with 16 bases between. Germline V gene data show CDR1 as ENHRY and CDR2 as SYGVKD. The CDR3 DNA reads TGTGCCATCAGTGCAGGTCCCCGATTAGACTACGAGCAGTACGTC. Translated, it gives CAISAGPRLDYEQYV.

This clone was seen a few times. The rearrangement uses TRBV9 and TRBJ2-5; 8 bases match TRBD2. The V segment lost 3 bases and the J segment 1 base; nucleotides outside the gene matches: 8. Per the germline V gene, CDR1 is SGDLS and CDR2 is YYNGEE. There are 16 residues in the CDR3. This chain's CDR3 is CASSEGTRGGQETQYF. The CDR3 DNA follows: TGTGCCAGCAGCGAGGGGACTAGGGGGGGCCAAGAGACCCAGTACTTC. Full variable domain (rest looked up from reference TRBV9 and TRBJ2-5): DSGVTQTPKHLITATGQRVTLRCSPRSGDLSVYWYQQSLDQGLQFLIQYYNGEERAKGNILERFSAQQFPDLHSELNLSSLELGDSALYFCASSEGTRGGQETQYFGPGTRLLVL.

The V and J genes are TRBV5-1 and TRBJ2-5, with TRBD2 as a possible D gene (5 bases). Germline CDR1 and CDR2: SGHRS and YFSETQ. The V end was cut by 1 base, the J end by 4 bases, with 11 bases between. There are 14 residues in the CDR3. The CDR3 region is CASSLRGRLETQYF. The CDR3 bases are TGCGCCAGCAGCTTGAGAGGGCGTCTAGAGACCCAGTACTTC.

This clone was observed a handful of times. This sequence joins TRBV4-2 and TRBJ1-1; the match to TRBD1 covers 7 bases. V shed 0 bases, J shed 1 base, and the junction held 2 bases outside the gene matches. CDR3 length equals 15 residues. Per the germline V gene, CDR1 is LGHNA and CDR2 is YNFKEQ. The CDR3 DNA follows: TGTGCCAGCAGCCAAGAGGGACAGAGGAACACTGAAGCTTTCTTT. This gives the protein CASSQEGQRNTEAFF.

V gene TRBV7-6 combines with J gene TRBJ2-1; D gene uncertain. Between the trimmed V and J ends, which lost 2 bases and 1 base, there was a span of 9 bases. The CDR3 sequence is 15 residues long. Germline V gene data show CDR1 as SGHVS and CDR2 as FNYEAQ. CDR3 sequence reads: CASSLLAESYNEQFF. In DNA, the CDR3 is TGTGCCAGCAGCTTATTGGCGGAATCCTACAATGAGCAGTTCTTC.

This rearrangement joins TRBV7-9 to TRBJ2-5; 12 nucleotides line up with TRBD2. The V gene end was trimmed by 1 base and the J gene end by 2 bases; junction bases not matched to a gene: 2. The CDR3 has 16 residues. CDR1 is SEHNR and CDR2 is FQNEAQ in the germline V gene (reference sequence). In nucleotides, the CDR3 is TGTGCCAGCAGCTTAGAGGGGACTAGCGGGCAAGAGACCCAGTACTTC. Protein product: CASSLEGTSGQETQYF.

This clone has just a few counts. This chain joins TRBV2 and TRBJ2-2, with D maybe TRBD1 (6 bases). The germline gives CDR1 SNHLY, CDR2 FYNNEI. The CDR3 is 10 residues long. Deletions cut 6 bases from V and 13 bases from J, with 9 bases between. The CDR3 nucleotides read TGTGCCAGCAGGGACAGACGGCTGTTTTTT. This encodes CASRDRRLFF.

The V gene is TRBV7-9, the J gene TRBJ1-4; the D is unclear. Trimming stripped 1 base from V and 1 base from J, with 7 bases between. Germline loops: CDR1 SEHNR, CDR2 FQNEAQ (reference sequence). The CDR3 runs 15 residues. The CDR3 is CASSLVGGTNEKLFF. DNA of the CDR3: TGTGCCAGCAGCTTAGTCGGCGGAACTAATGAAAAACTGTTTTTT.

There are a few counts of this clone. V is TRBV7-9 and J is TRBJ2-1; D unresolved. Germline loops: CDR1 SEHNR, CDR2 FQNEAQ (reference sequence). The CDR3 runs 14 residues. V was shortened by 3 bases and J by 5 bases, with 11 bases between the two germline ends. CDR3 sequence: CASSFSGRNNEQFF. The CDR3 DNA sequence: TGTGCCAGCAGCTTTTCGGGTCGAAACAATGAGCAGTTCTTC.

The chain carries TRBV29-1 and TRBJ2-7; D is undetermined. There are 12 residues in the CDR3. Germline loops: CDR1 SQVTM, CDR2 ANQGSEA. V was cut by 0 bases and J by 3 bases, with 6 bases left in between. The CDR3 region has the DNA TGCAGCGTTGAAGATCTCAGCTACGAGCAGTACTTC. The encoded protein is CSVEDLSYEQYF.

V and J are TRBV2 and TRBJ2-5; 12 bases are shared with TRBD2. Germline values: CDR1 SNHLY, CDR2 FYNNEI. The trim removed 8 bases at V and 5 bases at J, leaving 12 bases unmatched. The CDR3 loop spans 16 amino acids. CDR3 nucleotides: TGTGCCAGCCAAGACCCGACTAGCGGGAGCATGGAGACCCAGTACTTC. It is translated as CASQDPTSGSMETQYF. The variable domain in full, completed from reference TRBV2 and TRBJ2-5, reads EPEVTQTPSHQVTQMGQEVILRCVPISNHLYFYWYRQILGQKVEFLVSFYNNEISEKSEIFDDQFSVERPDGSNFTLKIRSTKLEDSAMYFCASQDPTSGSMETQYFGPGTRLLVL.

V is TRBV28 and J is TRBJ1-1, with a possible D match to TRBD1 (6 bases). There are 13 residues in the CDR3. V was shortened by 5 bases and J by 4 bases, with 11 bases between the two germline ends. From germline, CDR1 is MDHEN and CDR2 SYDVKM. The CDR3 region is CASSLGHPTEAFF. In DNA, the CDR3 is TGTGCCAGCAGTCTGGGACATCCCACTGAAGCTTTCTTT.

This clone was observed a few times. The rearrangement uses TRBV20-1 and TRBJ1-1; D unclear. CDR1 and CDR2 from the germline V gene are DFQATT and SNEGSKA (reference sequence). Trimming stripped 3 bases from V and 7 bases from J, with 9 bases between. This CDR3 is built from 11 residues. The chain's CDR3 is CSASRRNEAFF. In DNA form, the CDR3 reads TGCAGTGCTAGCCGGAGAAATGAAGCTTTCTTT.

This chain links TRBV2 with TRBJ1-1; TRBD1 agrees at 7 bases. V was pared by 5 bases and J by 10 bases, with 10 bases of the junction left unmatched. Germline CDR1 and CDR2: SNHLY and FYNNEI. CDR3 length equals 13 residues. Here the CDR3 reads CASSWDSGLAAFF. In DNA, the CDR3 is TGTGCCAGCAGTTGGGACAGCGGGTTGGCAGCTTTCTTT.

This clone was observed a few times. The CDR3 bases are TGTGCCAGCACCTTTCGGCCGGGGACAGGGCCCCTCTATGGCTACACCTTC. Its translation is CASTFRPGTGPLYGYTF. The rearrangement joins TRBV11-2 to TRBJ1-2; TRBD1 aligns across 9 bases. Trimming at V came to 7 bases and at J to 4 bases, leaving 16 bases not matched to a gene. The germline CDR1 and CDR2 sequences are SGHAT and FQNNGV. This CDR3 region has 17 residues.

Only a few counts were recorded for this clone. The chain employs TRBV30 and TRBJ2-3, with TRBD1 matching 7 bases. Germline V gene data show CDR1 as GTSNPN and CDR2 as SVGIG (reference sequence). CDR3 length equals 14 residues. V dropped 4 bases and J dropped 4; count of bases not matched to a gene: 8. CDR3 amino acids: CAWNKGAYADTQYF. As DNA, the CDR3 is TGTGCCTGGAATAAGGGGGCTTACGCAGATACGCAGTATTTT. Full variable domain (missing parts from reference TRBV30 and TRBJ2-3): SQTIHQWPATLVQPVGSPLSLECTVEGTSNPNLYWYRQAAGRGLQLLFYSVGIGQISSEVPQNLSASRPQDRQFILSSKKLLLSDSGFYLCAWNKGAYADTQYFGPGTRLTVL.

This clone has more than one count but fewer than ten. The gene calls are TRBV28 and TRBJ2-7, with 10 bases that match TRBD2. Germline values: CDR1 MDHEN, CDR2 SYDVKM. The CDR3 runs 14 residues. The V gene end was trimmed by 7 bases and the J gene end by 3 bases; junction bases not matched to a gene: 6. CDR3 nucleotides: TGTGCCAGCACCCCTAGCGGGAGTTTCTACGAGCAGTACGTC. This codes for CASTPSGSFYEQYV.

The rearrangement uses TRBV20-1 and TRBJ2-1; D gene ambiguous. This CDR3 is built from 10 residues. V was pared by 0 bases and J by 9 bases, with 3 bases between. Germline V gives CDR1 DFQATT, CDR2 SNEGSKA (reference sequence). The CDR3 sequence is CSAREAEQFF. The CDR3 region has the DNA TGCAGTGCTAGAGAGGCTGAGCAGTTCTTC.

J is TRBJ1-2 and V is TRBV5-1; D is undetermined. CDR1 and CDR2 (germline): SGHRS, YFSETQ. The V gene lost 4 bases and the J gene lost 6 bases, with 7 bases spanning the gap. CDR3 length: 11 amino acids. The CDR3: CASSSGDGYTF. The CDR3 DNA reads as TGCGCCAGCAGCAGCGGCGATGGCTACACCTTC.

The chain employs TRBV10-3 and TRBJ2-3; 9 bases match TRBD2. Germline assignment: CDR1 ENHRY and CDR2 SYGVKD. The CDR3 runs 16 residues. Germline trimming cut 3 bases from V and 5 bases from J; bases unmatched to any gene: 9. CDR3 loop: CAISDRQGLAGDTQYF. For the CDR3, the DNA is TGTGCCATCAGTGACAGACAGGGACTAGCAGGAGATACGCAGTATTTT.

The J gene is TRBJ2-3, the V gene TRBV12-5, with 13 bases matching TRBD2. This CDR3 has 16 amino acids. Germline CDR1 LGHNT, CDR2 FRNRAP. With 6 bases clipped from V and 6 bases from J, the junction kept 9 bases outside the gene matches. The CDR3 here is CASGLGLAGVGDTQYF. The CDR3 DNA reads as TGTGCTAGTGGCCTCGGACTAGCGGGAGTAGGGGATACGCAGTATTTT.

This clone appeared a few times. The chain is built from TRBV5-1 and TRBJ1-2; 8 positions agree with TRBD1. The CDR3 is 17 residues long. V lost 3 bases to trimming and J lost 4 bases; unmatched junction nucleotides: 14. CDR1 and CDR2 (germline): SGHRS, YFSETQ. The CDR3 is CASSSGSVQGVVYGYTF. The CDR3 DNA reads TGCGCCAGCAGCTCGGGCAGCGTACAGGGGGTAGTCTATGGCTACACCTTC.